This T cell receptor beta chain was identified during a study of T cell changes during pregnancy in multiple sclerosis. Assay: immunoSEQ multiplex PCR; the TCRdb copy retains only in-frame clones and omits some. The sample includes 45,000 to 65,000 clones, 80% to 95% of them seen just once. Source: CD4+ T cells from peripheral blood mononuclear cells, taken in the third trimester of pregnancy. The source of this sequence is a female donor with multiple sclerosis, enrolled in a pregnancy study.

The CDR3 here is CASSLVDGREQFF. CDR3 bases: TGTGCCAGCAGCTTAGTTGATGGCCGTGAGCAGTTCTTC. The V and J genes are TRBV7-2 and TRBJ2-1; D is ambiguous. Germline V gene data show CDR1 as SGHTA and CDR2 as FQGNSA. Trimming pared 1 base from V and 9 bases from J, leaving 10 bases between. The CDR3 loop spans 13 amino acids.